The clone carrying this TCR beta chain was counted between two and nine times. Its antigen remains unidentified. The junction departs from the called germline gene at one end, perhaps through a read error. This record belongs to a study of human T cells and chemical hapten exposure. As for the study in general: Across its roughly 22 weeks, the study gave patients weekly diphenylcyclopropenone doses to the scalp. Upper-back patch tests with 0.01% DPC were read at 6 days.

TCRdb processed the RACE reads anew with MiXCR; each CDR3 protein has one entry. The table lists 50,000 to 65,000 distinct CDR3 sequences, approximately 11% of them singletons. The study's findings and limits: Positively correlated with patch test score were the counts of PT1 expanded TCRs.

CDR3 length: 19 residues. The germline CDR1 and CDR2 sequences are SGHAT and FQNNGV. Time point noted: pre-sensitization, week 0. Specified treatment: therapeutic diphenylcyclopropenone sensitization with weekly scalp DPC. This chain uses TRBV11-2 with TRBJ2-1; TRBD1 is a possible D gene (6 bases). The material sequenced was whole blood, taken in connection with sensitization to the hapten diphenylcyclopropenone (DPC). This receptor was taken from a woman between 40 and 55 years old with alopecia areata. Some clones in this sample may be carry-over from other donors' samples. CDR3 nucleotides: TGTGTCAGCAGCTTAAGTCCCGACCCAGGGACACTACCAGGGCATGAGCAGTTCTTC. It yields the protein CVSSLSPDPGTLPGHEQFF.